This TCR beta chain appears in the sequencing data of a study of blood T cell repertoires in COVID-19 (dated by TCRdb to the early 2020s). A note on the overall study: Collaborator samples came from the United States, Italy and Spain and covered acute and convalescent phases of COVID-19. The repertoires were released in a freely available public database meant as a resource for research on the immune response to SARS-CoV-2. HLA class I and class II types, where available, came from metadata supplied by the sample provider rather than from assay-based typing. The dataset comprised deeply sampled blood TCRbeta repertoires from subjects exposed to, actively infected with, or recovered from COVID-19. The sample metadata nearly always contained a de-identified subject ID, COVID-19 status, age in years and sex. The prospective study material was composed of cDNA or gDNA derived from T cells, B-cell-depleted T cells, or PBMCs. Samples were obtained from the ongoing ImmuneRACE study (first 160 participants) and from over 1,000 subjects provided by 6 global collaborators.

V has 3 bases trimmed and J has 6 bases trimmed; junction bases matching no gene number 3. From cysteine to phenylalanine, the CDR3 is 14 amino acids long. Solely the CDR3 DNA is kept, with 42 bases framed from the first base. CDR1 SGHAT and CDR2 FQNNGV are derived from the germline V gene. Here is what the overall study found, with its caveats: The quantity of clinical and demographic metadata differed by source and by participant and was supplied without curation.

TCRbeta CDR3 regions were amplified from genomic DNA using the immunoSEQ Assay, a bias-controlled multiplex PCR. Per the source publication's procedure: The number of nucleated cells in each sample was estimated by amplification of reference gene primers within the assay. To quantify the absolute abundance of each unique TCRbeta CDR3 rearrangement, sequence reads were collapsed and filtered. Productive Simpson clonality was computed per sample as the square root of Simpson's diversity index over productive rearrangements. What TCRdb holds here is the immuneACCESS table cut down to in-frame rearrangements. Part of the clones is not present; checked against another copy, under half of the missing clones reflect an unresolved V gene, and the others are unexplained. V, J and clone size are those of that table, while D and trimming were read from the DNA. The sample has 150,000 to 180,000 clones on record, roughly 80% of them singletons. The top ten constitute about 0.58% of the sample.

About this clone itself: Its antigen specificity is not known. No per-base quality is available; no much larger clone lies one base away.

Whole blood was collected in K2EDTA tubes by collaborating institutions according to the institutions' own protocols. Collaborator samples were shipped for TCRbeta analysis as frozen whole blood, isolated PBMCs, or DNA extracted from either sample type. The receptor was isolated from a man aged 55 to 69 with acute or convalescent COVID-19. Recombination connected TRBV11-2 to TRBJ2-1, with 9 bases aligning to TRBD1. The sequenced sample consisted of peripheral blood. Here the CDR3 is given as CASSLTGGPNEQFF. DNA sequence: TGTGCCAGCAGCTTGACAGGGGGGCCCAATGAGCAGTTCTTC.